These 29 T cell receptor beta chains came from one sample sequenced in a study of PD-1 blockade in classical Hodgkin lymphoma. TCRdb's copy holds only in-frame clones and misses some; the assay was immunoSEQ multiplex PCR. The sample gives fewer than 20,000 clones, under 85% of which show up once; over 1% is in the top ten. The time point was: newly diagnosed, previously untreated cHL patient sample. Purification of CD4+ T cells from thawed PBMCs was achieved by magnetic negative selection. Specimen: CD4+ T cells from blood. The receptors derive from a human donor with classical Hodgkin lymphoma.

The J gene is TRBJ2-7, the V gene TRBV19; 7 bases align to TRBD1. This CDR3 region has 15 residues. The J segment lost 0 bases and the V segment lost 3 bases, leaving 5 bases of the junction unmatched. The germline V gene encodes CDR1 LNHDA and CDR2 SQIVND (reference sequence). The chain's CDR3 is CASSMTGLSSYEQYF. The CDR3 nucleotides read TGTGCCAGTAGTATGACAGGGCTGAGCTCCTACGAGCAGTACTTC.

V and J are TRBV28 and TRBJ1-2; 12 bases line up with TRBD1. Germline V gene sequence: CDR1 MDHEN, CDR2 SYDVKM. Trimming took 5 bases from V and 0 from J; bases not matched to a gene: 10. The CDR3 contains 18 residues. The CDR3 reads CASSPPPGQGAPNYGYTF. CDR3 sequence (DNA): TGTGCCAGCAGTCCACCGCCGGGACAGGGGGCGCCTAACTATGGCTACACCTTC.

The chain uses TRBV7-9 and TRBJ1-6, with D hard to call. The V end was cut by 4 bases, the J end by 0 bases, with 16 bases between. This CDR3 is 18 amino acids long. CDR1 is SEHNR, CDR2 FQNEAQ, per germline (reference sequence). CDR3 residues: CASSSRTAGVSYNSPLHF. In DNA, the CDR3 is TGTGCCAGCAGCTCCAGAACGGCAGGAGTCTCCTATAATTCACCCCTCCACTTT.

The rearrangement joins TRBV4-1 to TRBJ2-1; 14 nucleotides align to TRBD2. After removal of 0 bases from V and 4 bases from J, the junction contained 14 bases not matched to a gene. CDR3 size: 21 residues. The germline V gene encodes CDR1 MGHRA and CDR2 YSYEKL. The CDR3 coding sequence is TGCGCCAGCAGCCAAGATCCGGCTGAAGGGACTAGCGGGAGAATGTACAATGAGCAGTTCTTC. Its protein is CASSQDPAEGTSGRMYNEQFF.

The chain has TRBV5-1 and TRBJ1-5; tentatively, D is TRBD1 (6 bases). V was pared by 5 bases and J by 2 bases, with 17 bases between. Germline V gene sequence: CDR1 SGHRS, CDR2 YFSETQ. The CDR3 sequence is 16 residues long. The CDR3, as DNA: TGCGCCAGCAGTCCCGATGCGGGGGCCGGCAATCAGCCCCAGCATTTT. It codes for CASSPDAGAGNQPQHF.

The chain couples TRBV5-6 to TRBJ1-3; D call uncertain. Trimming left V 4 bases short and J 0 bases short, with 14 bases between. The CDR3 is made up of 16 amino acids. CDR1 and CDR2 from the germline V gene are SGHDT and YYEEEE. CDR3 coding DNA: TGTGCCAGCAGCCCGCTTTGGTCGAGCTCTGGAAACACCATATATTTT. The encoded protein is CASSPLWSSSGNTIYF.

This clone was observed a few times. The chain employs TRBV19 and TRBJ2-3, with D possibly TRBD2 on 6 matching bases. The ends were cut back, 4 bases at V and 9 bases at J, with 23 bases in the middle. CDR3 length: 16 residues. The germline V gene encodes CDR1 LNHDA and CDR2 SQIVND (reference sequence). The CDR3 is CASSTGLAQVLGTQYF. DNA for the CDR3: TGTGCCAGTAGTACGGGACTTGCCCAAGTTCTGGGAACGCAGTATTTT.

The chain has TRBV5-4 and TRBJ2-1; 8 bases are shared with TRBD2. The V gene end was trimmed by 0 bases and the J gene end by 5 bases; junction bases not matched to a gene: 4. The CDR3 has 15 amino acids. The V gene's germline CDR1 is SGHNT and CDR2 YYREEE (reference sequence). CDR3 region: CASSLGLARNNEQFF. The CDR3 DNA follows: TGTGCCAGCAGCTTGGGACTAGCGAGAAACAATGAGCAGTTCTTC.

The CDR3 sequence is CASTRGLPPNTGELFF. Here the CDR3 DNA reads TGTGCCAGCACCAGGGGGCTACCCCCGAACACCGGGGAGCTGTTTTTT. The chain has TRBV6-6 and TRBJ2-2; 8 bases line up with TRBD1. CDR3 length equals 16 residues. In germline, CDR1 is MNHNY, CDR2 SVGAGI (reference sequence). The J segment lost 0 bases and the V segment lost 7 bases, leaving 7 bases of the junction unmatched.

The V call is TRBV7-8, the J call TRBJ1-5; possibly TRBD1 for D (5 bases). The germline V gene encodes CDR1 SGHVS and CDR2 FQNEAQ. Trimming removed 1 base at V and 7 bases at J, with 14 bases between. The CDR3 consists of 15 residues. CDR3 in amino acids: CASSLGQGSNQPQHF. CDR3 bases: TGTGCCAGCAGCTTAGGGCAGGGAAGTAACCAGCCCCAGCATTTT.

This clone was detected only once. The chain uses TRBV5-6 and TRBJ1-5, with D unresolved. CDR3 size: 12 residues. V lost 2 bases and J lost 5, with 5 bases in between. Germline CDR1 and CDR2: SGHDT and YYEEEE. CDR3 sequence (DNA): TGTGCCAGCAGCTTCCTTGATCAGCCCCAGCATTTT. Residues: CASSFLDQPQHF.

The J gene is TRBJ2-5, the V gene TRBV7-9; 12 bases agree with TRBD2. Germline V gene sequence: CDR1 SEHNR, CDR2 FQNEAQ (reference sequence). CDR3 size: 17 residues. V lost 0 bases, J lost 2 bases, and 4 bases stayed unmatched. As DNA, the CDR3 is TGTGCCAGCAGCTTAGCGCAACTAGCGGGAGGACAAGAGACCCAGTACTTC. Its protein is CASSLAQLAGGQETQYF. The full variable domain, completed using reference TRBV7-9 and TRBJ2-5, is DTGVSQNPRHKITKRGQNVTFRCDPISEHNRLYWYRQTLGQGPEFLTYFQNEAQLEKSRLLSDRFSAERPKGSFSTLEIQRTEQGDSAMYLCASSLAQLAGGQETQYFGPGTRLLVL.

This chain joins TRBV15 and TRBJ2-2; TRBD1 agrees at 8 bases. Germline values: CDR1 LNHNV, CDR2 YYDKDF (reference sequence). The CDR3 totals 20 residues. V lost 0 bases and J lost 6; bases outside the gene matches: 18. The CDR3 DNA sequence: TGTGCCACCAGCAGAGATCTTCGAGACAGGGGACCCCTAAGGGCCGGGGAGCTGTTTTTT. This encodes CATSRDLRDRGPLRAGELFF.

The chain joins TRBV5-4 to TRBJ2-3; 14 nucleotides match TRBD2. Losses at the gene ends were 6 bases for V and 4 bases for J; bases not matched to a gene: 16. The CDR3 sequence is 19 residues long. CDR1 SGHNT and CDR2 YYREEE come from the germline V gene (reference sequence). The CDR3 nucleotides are TGTGCCAGCAAATCCGGGACTAGCGGGAGTTTAATTGTTGCAGATACGCAGTATTTT. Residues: CASKSGTSGSLIVADTQYF.

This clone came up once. CDR3 DNA: TGCAGCTTTAGCGTGACGGTTCCCGGGGAGCTGTTTTTT. The encoded protein is CSFSVTVPGELFF. V is TRBV29-1 and J is TRBJ2-2, with a tentative D call TRBD2 (5 bases). Germline assignment: CDR1 SQVTM and CDR2 ANQGSEA. The CDR3 spans 13 residues. V lost 8 bases to trimming and J lost 6 bases, with 16 bases between them.

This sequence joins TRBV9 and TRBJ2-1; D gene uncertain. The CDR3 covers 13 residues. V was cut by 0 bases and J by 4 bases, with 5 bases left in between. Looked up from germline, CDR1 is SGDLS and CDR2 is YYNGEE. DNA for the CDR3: TGTGCCAGCAGCGTAGGGGATTACAATGAGCAGTTCTTC. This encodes CASSVGDYNEQFF.

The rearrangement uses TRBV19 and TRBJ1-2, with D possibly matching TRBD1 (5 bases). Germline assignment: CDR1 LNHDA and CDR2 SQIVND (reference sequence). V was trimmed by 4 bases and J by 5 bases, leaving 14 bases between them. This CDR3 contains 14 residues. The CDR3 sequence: CASSKGETPYGYTF. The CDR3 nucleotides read TGTGCCAGTAGTAAAGGGGAAACCCCGTATGGCTACACCTTC.

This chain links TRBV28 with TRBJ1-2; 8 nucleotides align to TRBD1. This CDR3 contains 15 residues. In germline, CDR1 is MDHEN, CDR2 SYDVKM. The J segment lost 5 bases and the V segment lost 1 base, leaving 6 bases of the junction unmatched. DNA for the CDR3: TGTGCCAGCAGTTTATACAGACAGGGGCTGTATGGCTACACCTTC. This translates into CASSLYRQGLYGYTF.

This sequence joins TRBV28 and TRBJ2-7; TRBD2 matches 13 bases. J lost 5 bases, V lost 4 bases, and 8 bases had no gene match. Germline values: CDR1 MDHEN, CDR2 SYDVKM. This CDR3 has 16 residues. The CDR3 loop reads CASSWETSGRSNEQYF. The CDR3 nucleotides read TGTGCCAGCAGTTGGGAGACTAGCGGGAGGTCCAACGAGCAGTACTTC.

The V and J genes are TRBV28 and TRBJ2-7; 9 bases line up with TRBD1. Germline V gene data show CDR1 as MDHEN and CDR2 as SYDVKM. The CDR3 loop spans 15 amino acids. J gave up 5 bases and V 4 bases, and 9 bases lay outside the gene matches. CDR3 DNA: TGTGCCAGCAGTTCCACCGGGACAGGGCTCGACGAGCAGTACTTC. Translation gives CASSSTGTGLDEQYF.

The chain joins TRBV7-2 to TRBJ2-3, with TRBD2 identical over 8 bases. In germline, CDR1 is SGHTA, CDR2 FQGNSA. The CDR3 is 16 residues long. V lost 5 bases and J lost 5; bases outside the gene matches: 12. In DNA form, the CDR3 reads TGTGCCAGCAGCCCGCTTGCGGCGGGAGGCGGAGATACGCAGTATTTT. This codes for CASSPLAAGGGDTQYF.

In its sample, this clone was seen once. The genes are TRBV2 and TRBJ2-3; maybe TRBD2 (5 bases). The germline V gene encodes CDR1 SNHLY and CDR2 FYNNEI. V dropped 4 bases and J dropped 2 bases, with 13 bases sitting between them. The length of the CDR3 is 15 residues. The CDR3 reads CASSAGLIITDTQYF. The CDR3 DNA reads TGTGCCAGCAGTGCCGGACTTATTATCACAGATACGCAGTATTTT.

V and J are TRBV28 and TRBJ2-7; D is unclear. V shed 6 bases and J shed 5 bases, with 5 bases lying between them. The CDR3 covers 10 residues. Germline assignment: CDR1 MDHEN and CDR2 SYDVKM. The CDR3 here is CASSLDEQYF. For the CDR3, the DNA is TGTGCCAGCAGCCTAGACGAGCAGTACTTC.

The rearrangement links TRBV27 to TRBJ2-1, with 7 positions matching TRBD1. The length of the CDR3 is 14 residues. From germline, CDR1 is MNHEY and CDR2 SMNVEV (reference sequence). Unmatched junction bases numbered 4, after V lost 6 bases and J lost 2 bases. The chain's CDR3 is CASRRGGPYNEQFF. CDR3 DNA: TGTGCCAGCAGGCGAGGGGGCCCCTACAATGAGCAGTTCTTC.

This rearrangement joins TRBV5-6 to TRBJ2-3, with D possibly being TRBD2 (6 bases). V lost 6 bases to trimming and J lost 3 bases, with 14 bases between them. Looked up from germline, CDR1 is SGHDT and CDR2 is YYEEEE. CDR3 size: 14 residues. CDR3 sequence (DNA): TGTGCCAGCAACGGAGGGCCAGTGACAGATACGCAGTATTTT. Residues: CASNGGPVTDTQYF.

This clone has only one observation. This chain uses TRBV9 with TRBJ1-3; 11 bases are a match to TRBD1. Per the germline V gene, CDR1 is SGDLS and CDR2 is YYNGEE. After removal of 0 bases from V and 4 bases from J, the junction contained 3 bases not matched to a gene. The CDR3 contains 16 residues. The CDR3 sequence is CASSVGGTGGGNTIYF. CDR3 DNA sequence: TGTGCCAGCAGCGTAGGCGGGACAGGGGGAGGAAACACCATATATTTT.

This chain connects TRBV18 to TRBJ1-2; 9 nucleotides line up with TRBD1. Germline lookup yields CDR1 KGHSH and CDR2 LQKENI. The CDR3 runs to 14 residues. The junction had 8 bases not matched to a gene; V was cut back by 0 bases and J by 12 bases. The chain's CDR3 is CASSPPKRDRDHTF. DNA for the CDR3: TGTGCCAGCTCACCACCAAAAAGGGACAGGGATCACACCTTC.

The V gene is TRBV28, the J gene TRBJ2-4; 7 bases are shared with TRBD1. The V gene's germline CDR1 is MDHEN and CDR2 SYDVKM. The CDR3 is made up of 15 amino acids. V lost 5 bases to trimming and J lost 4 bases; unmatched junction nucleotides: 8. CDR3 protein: CASSRTRDSKNIQYF. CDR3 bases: TGTGCCAGCAGTAGGACCAGGGACAGTAAAAACATTCAGTACTTC.

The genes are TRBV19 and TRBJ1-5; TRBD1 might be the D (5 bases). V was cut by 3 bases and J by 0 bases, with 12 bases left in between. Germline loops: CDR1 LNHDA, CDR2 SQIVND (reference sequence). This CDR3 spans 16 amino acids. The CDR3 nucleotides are TGTGCCAGTAGTATGGGGGGGTCCGCTAGCAATCAGCCCCAGCATTTT. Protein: CASSMGGSASNQPQHF.